The 18 T cell receptor beta chains in this list originate from one sample, sequenced in a study of T cell repertoires and HLA-DP antigens. These receptors lack a known antigen. Data came from immunoSEQ multiplex PCR; TCRdb stores just in-frame clones and leaves some out. The data hold approximately 90,000 clones, with approximately 89% observed a single time. The source material was CD4+ T cells from PBMCs. These receptors all come from a man aged 45-65 years in good health and CMV-seronegative.

V gene TRBV7-3 combines with J gene TRBJ2-3; 7 positions match TRBD2. Trimming cost V 4 bases and J 1 base; bases outside gene matches: 5. Germline V gives CDR1 SGHTA, CDR2 FQGTGA. The CDR3 extends over 15 amino acids. CDR3 loop: CASSSAGIGTDTQYF. For the CDR3, the DNA is TGTGCCAGCAGCTCAGCGGGGATAGGCACAGATACGCAGTATTTT.

This chain uses TRBV29-1 with TRBJ2-7; 7 nucleotides match TRBD1. This CDR3 region has 11 residues. Trimming at V came to 7 bases and at J to 7 bases, leaving 7 bases not matched to a gene. CDR1 is SQVTM, CDR2 ANQGSEA, per germline. CDR3 amino acids: CSAEQGREQYF. CDR3 DNA sequence: TGCAGCGCCGAACAGGGGCGGGAGCAGTACTTC.

This rearrangement joins TRBV20-1 to TRBJ2-1; D remains unclear. Germline V lookup: CDR1 DFQATT, CDR2 SNEGSKA (reference sequence). The CDR3 sequence is 10 residues long. Trimming left V 2 bases short and J 9 bases short, with 5 bases between. The CDR3 DNA follows: TGCAGTGCTAGAAAGGGTGAGCAGTTCTTC. This codes for CSARKGEQFF.

The chain carries TRBV5-1 and TRBJ1-6; a weak D match, TRBD1 (5 bases). The CDR3 covers 15 residues. The V gene lost 1 base and the J gene lost 7 bases, with 12 bases spanning the gap. Germline values: CDR1 SGHRS, CDR2 YFSETQ. This CDR3 reads CASSLTGTDNSPLHF. The DNA of the CDR3 is TGCGCCAGCAGCTTGACCGGGACGGACAATTCACCCCTCCACTTT. The variable domain in full, completed from reference TRBV5-1 and TRBJ1-6, reads KAGVTQTPRYLIKTRGQQVTLSCSPISGHRSVSWYQQTPGQGLQFLFEYFSETQRNKGNFPGRFSGRQFSNSRSEMNVSTLELGDSALYLCASSLTGTDNSPLHFGNGTRLTVT.

V gene TRBV9 combines with J gene TRBJ1-1, with D uncertain. Trimming pared 0 bases from V and 6 bases from J, leaving 9 bases between. Germline CDR1 and CDR2: SGDLS and YYNGEE. CDR3 length: 13 amino acids. The CDR3 nucleotides read TGTGCCAGCAGCGTAGCGGGGTTCTCTGAAGCTTTCTTT. It is translated as CASSVAGFSEAFF.

A word on this clone: The CDR3 end shows no conserved phenylalanine or tryptophan, and so a read error is likely. Because the CDR3's place on the DNA is in doubt, the DNA is left out and the CDR3 is given as listed by TCRdb. The rearrangement links TRBV18 to TRBJ2-7; TRBD2 is the table's D call, not checked against the DNA. Germline V gene data show CDR1 as KGHSH and CDR2 as LQKENI. The CDR3 length is 8 residues, termini included. The chain's CDR3 is CATSSLLG.

The count of this clone is one. This chain uses TRBV15 with TRBJ1-1, with TRBD1 as a possible D gene (5 bases). CDR3 length: 15 residues. From germline, CDR1 is LNHNV and CDR2 YYDKDF (reference sequence). V lost 3 bases and J 1 base, leaving 12 bases between the germline ends. The CDR3 reads CATSRVGTGNTEAFF. In DNA, the CDR3 is TGTGCCACCAGCAGGGTAGGTACAGGGAACACTGAAGCTTTCTTT.

The chain carries TRBV2 and TRBJ2-1, with TRBD1 as a possible D gene (6 bases). The germline V gene has CDR1 SNHLY and CDR2 FYNNEI. CDR3 length equals 14 residues. V lost 2 bases and J lost 7, with 12 bases in between. CDR3 residues: CASSERGGRNEQFF. The CDR3 DNA follows: TGTGCCAGCAGTGAACGAGGGGGAAGGAATGAGCAGTTCTTC.

This clone was recorded once. This CDR3 reads CASSRGLATDTQYF. CDR3 nucleotide sequence: TGTGCCAGCAGTCGGGGACTAGCCACAGATACGCAGTATTTT. This chain links TRBV6-5 with TRBJ2-3, with 9 bases matching TRBD2. This CDR3 contains 14 residues. In germline, CDR1 is MNHEY, CDR2 SVGAGI. V was clipped by 5 bases and J by 2 bases; unmatched bases: 2.

This clone came up a few times. V is TRBV2 and J is TRBJ1-2; a weak D match, TRBD1 (6 bases). V lost 6 bases and J 8 bases, leaving 16 bases between the germline ends. The CDR3 covers 13 residues. Germline lookup yields CDR1 SNHLY and CDR2 FYNNEI. The CDR3 DNA reads TGTGCCAGCAGCCAGACAGGTGAGGGAGGCTACACCTTC. Translating it yields CASSQTGEGGYTF. The full variable domain, rest sourced from reference TRBV2 and TRBJ1-2, is EPEVTQTPSHQVTQMGQEVILRCVPISNHLYFYWYRQILGQKVEFLVSFYNNEISEKSEIFDDQFSVERPDGSNFTLKIRSTKLEDSAMYFCASSQTGEGGYTFGSGTRLTVV.

This clone was seen only once. The genes are TRBV9 and TRBJ2-3; D tentatively reads TRBD1 or TRBD2 (5 bases each). V lost 0 bases and J 3 bases, leaving 17 bases between the germline ends. The CDR3 is made up of 17 amino acids. Germline-derived CDR1 and CDR2 are SGDLS and YYNGEE. The CDR3 sequence: CASSVGGRPAGTDTQYF. CDR3 DNA: TGTGCCAGCAGCGTAGGGGGACGGCCGGCGGGTACAGATACGCAGTATTTT. The full variable domain, completed using reference TRBV9 and TRBJ2-3, is DSGVTQTPKHLITATGQRVTLRCSPRSGDLSVYWYQQSLDQGLQFLIQYYNGEERAKGNILERFSAQQFPDLHSELNLSSLELGDSALYFCASSVGGRPAGTDTQYFGPGTRLTVL.

The chain combines TRBV18 with TRBJ2-7; D remains ambiguous. Trimming took off 2 bases at V and 1 base at J, with 3 bases between the two ends. The CDR3 is 12 residues long. Germline-derived CDR1 and CDR2 are KGHSH and LQKENI. In DNA, the CDR3 is TGTGCCAGCTCACCAGGTTCCTACGAGCAGTACTTC. The encoded protein is CASSPGSYEQYF.

The gene calls are TRBV27 and TRBJ2-4; the D gene is possibly TRBD1 (6 bases). V lost 2 bases to trimming and J lost 12 bases, with 8 bases between them. Germline CDR1 MNHEY, CDR2 SMNVEV (reference sequence). There are 11 residues in the CDR3. The chain's CDR3 is CASSLGTTQYF. The CDR3 DNA follows: TGTGCCAGCAGTTTAGGGACAACTCAGTACTTC.

V is TRBV5-8 and J is TRBJ1-2; no reliable D call. CDR1 SGHTS and CDR2 YDEGEE come from the germline V gene. V gave up 1 base and J gave up 1 base, with 11 bases separating them. This CDR3 is built from 15 residues. CDR3 nucleotides: TGTGCCAGCAGCTTGAAAGTGGTACTTAACTATGGCTACACCTTC. Translating it yields CASSLKVVLNYGYTF. The full variable domain, rest sourced from reference TRBV5-8 and TRBJ1-2, is EAGVTQSPTHLIKTRGQQATLRCSPISGHTSVYWYQQALGLGLQFLLWYDEGEERNRGNFPPRFSGRQFPNYSSELNVNALELEDSALYLCASSLKVVLNYGYTFGSGTRLTVV.

The chain recombines TRBV7-9 with TRBJ1-5; TRBD1 matches 10 bases. The V and J ends lost 5 bases and 2 bases, in that order; junction bases with no gene match: 6. Germline lookup yields CDR1 SEHNR and CDR2 FQNEAQ (reference sequence). The CDR3 spans 16 residues. CDR3 residues: CASSIGTGAGNQPQHF. The DNA for the CDR3 is TGTGCCAGCAGCATCGGGACAGGGGCTGGCAATCAGCCCCAGCATTTT. Full variable domain (rest looked up from reference TRBV7-9 and TRBJ1-5): DTGVSQNPRHKITKRGQNVTFRCDPISEHNRLYWYRQTLGQGPEFLTYFQNEAQLEKSRLLSDRFSAERPKGSFSTLEIQRTEQGDSAMYLCASSIGTGAGNQPQHFGDGTRLSIL.

The chain's CDR3 is CASSLDLGTEEAFF. As DNA, the CDR3 is TGTGCCAGCAGCTTAGATTTGGGGACAGAAGAAGCTTTCTTT. This rearrangement joins TRBV11-2 to TRBJ1-1; 7 bases are shared with TRBD1. The CDR3 length is 14 residues. Germline CDR1 SGHAT, CDR2 FQNNGV. V lost 0 bases and J lost 8; bases outside the gene matches: 6.

The J gene is TRBJ1-1, the V gene TRBV29-1, with D unresolved. CDR3 length: 15 residues. CDR1 is SQVTM and CDR2 is ANQGSEA in the germline V gene. The V and J ends lost 4 bases and 2 bases respectively, with 17 bases between them. The CDR3 DNA sequence: TGCAGCGTTGGAGGGTTGGTCGGCTTAAACACTGAAGCTTTCTTT. Translation: CSVGGLVGLNTEAFF.

The V gene is TRBV29-1, the J gene TRBJ2-5; D may be TRBD2 (5 bases). The CDR3 runs to 12 residues. Trimming took 3 bases from V and 5 from J, leaving 10 bases between them. CDR1 and CDR2 (germline): SQVTM, ANQGSEA. Written as DNA, the CDR3 is TGCAGCGTTGAGTGGACTTCGGAGACCCAGTACTTC. Translation: CSVEWTSETQYF.